This TCR beta chain derives from a study of glioma-infiltrating T cells after dendritic cell vaccination. Study summary: Between the early 2000s and the early 2010s, patients got autologous tumor lysate-pulsed dendritic cell vaccines.

Concerning this clone: Its ends do not fully match the called genes, so a read error is possible.

Sequencing was performed with immunoSEQ multiplex PCR; in TCRdb, only in-frame clones are kept and a portion is missing. This sample has 93,000 or so clones, with about 79% found just once. CDR1 is SNHLY, CDR2 FYNNEI, per germline. The CDR3 contains 14 residues. The sequence was obtained from a human donor with glioblastoma. The material sequenced was blood, taken before dendritic cell vaccination. The gene calls are TRBV2 and TRBJ1-1; TRBD1 is a possible D gene (6 bases). The CDR3 DNA follows: TGTGCCAGCAATGAAATGCGAGGGGGCACTGAAGCTTTCTTT. Translating gives CASNEMRGGTEAFF.